Presented here are 11 T cell receptor beta chains from one specimen sequenced in a study of blood T cell repertoires in COVID-19. TCRdb's copy holds only in-frame clones and misses some; the assay was immunoSEQ multiplex PCR. The sample gives about 220,000 clones, roughly 88% of which show up once; approximately 10% is in the top ten. Sequencing input: peripheral blood. The receptor source for this set is a man aged 45-65 years with active or convalescent COVID-19.

V usage is TRBV5-1 and J usage is TRBJ2-1, with D possibly TRBD1 on 5 matching bases. Germline V gene sequence: CDR1 SGHRS, CDR2 YFSETQ. This CDR3 has 14 amino acids. Trimming stripped 5 bases from V and 5 bases from J, with 14 bases between. CDR3 bases: TGCGCCAGCAGGGACGCGACAGAGGACAATGAGCAGTTCTTC. Translated: CASRDATEDNEQFF.

V gene TRBV4-3 combines with J gene TRBJ1-2; D might be TRBD1 (5 bases). Trimming cost V 4 bases and J 2 bases, with 14 bases left between them. CDR1 and CDR2 from the germline V gene are LGHNA and YSLEER. This CDR3 contains 15 residues. This CDR3 is CASSPGQGQNYGYTF. In nucleotides, the CDR3 is TGCGCCAGCAGCCCCGGACAAGGCCAAAACTATGGCTACACCTTC.

The J gene is TRBJ2-1, the V gene TRBV3-1 (or the pseudogene TRBV3-2), with TRBD2 matching over 8 bases. Germline V gene lookup returns CDR1 LGHDT and CDR2 YNNKEL (reference sequence). This CDR3 contains 13 residues. After removal of 2 bases from V and 9 bases from J, the junction contained 3 bases not matched to a gene. The CDR3 protein is CASSQNSGTEQFF. As DNA, the CDR3 is TGTGCCAGCAGCCAAAATAGCGGGACTGAGCAGTTCTTC.

This clone was seen only once. The chain uses TRBV7-2 and TRBJ2-2; TRBD2 might be the D (7 bases). V was clipped by 4 bases and J by 0 bases, with 18 bases between them. The CDR3 is 18 amino acids. The V gene's germline CDR1 is SGHTA and CDR2 FQGNSA. CDR3 amino acids: CASSSPFGGATNTGELFF. The DNA for the CDR3 is TGTGCCAGCAGCTCCCCCTTTGGGGGGGCTACGAACACCGGGGAGCTGTTTTTT.

V usage is TRBV24-1 and J usage is TRBJ1-2; no definite D call. V was trimmed by 6 bases and J by 2 bases, leaving 9 bases between them. Germline V gene data show CDR1 as KGHDR and CDR2 as SFDVKD. The CDR3 has 13 amino acids. CDR3 DNA sequence: TGTGCCACCAGTTCCGGGTACAACTATGGCTACACCTTC. Residues: CATSSGYNYGYTF.

This chain links TRBV3-1 (or the pseudogene TRBV3-2) with TRBJ2-5; 12 bases are a match to TRBD2. There are 16 residues in the CDR3. J was trimmed by 2 bases and V by 1 base; bases with no gene match: 2. Germline CDR1 and CDR2: LGHDT and YNNKEL (reference sequence). CDR3 residues: CASSQGLAGEQETQYF. DNA of the CDR3: TGTGCCAGCAGCCAAGGACTAGCGGGGGAGCAAGAGACCCAGTACTTC.

The chain couples TRBV29-1 to TRBJ2-7; D may be TRBD1 (6 bases). This CDR3 comprises 14 residues. The germline V and J ends were trimmed by 6 bases and 6 bases, with 21 bases remaining between them. Germline CDR1 is SQVTM and CDR2 is ANQGSEA. The CDR3 DNA sequence: TGCAGCGTCGGGCTAGGGGGTACCCCCGGCGAGCAGTACTTC. The encoded protein is CSVGLGGTPGEQYF.

CDR3 sequence reads: CASNAQGLYEQYF. In nucleotides, the CDR3 is TGTGCCAGCAATGCCCAGGGACTTTACGAGCAGTACTTC. The gene calls are TRBV28 and TRBJ2-7; a weak D match, TRBD2 (6 bases). This CDR3 is 13 amino acids long. V was shortened by 7 bases and J by 4 bases, with 14 bases between the two germline ends. CDR1 MDHEN and CDR2 SYDVKM come from the germline V gene.

The chain recombines TRBV9 with TRBJ1-1, with no clear D. Between the trimmed V and J ends, which lost 0 bases and 3 bases, there was a span of 12 bases. The germline V gene has CDR1 SGDLS and CDR2 YYNGEE. The length of the CDR3 is 15 residues. The CDR3 protein is CASSVGVREYTEAFF. The CDR3 nucleotides read TGTGCCAGCAGCGTAGGTGTGCGAGAGTACACTGAAGCTTTCTTT.

The chain combines TRBV7-2 with TRBJ1-3; TRBD1 agrees at 7 bases. Germline CDR1 is SGHTA and CDR2 is FQGNSA. This CDR3 region has 17 residues. V shed 5 bases and J 0 bases; nucleotides not matched to a gene: 10. CDR3 loop: CASSPTRGVYSGNTIYF. The CDR3 DNA reads as TGTGCCAGCAGCCCAACCAGGGGGGTCTACTCTGGAAACACCATATATTTT.

The J gene is TRBJ2-5, the V gene TRBV23-1, with 7 bases that match TRBD1. TRBV23-1 is an ORF, with its function uncertain. V shed 2 bases, J shed 3 bases, and the junction held 12 bases outside the gene matches. The CDR3 contains 17 residues. In nucleotides, the CDR3 is TGCGCCAGCAGTCAACCGCTCCCCGCTGACAGGGAAGAGACCCAGTACTTC. Residues: CASSQPLPADREETQYF.